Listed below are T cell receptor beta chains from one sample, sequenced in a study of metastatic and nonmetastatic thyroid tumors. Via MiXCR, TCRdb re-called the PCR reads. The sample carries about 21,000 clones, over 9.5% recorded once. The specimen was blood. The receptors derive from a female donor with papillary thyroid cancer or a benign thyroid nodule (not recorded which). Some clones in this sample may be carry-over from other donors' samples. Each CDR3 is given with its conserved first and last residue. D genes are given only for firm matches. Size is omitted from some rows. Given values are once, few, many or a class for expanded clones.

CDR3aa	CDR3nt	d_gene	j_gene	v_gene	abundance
CASSLGIIGASLHF	TGTGCCAGCAGCTTAGGAATCATTGGAGCGTCCCTCCACTTT	.	TRBJ1-6	TRBV7-3	medium-sized
CASSLAGGAEEKLFF	TGTGCCAGCAGCTTAGCCGGGGGGGCTGAGGAAAAACTGTTTTTT	.	TRBJ1-4	TRBV7-9	.
CASSRTLEAFF	TGTGCCAGCAGCCGCACCTTAGAAGCTTTCTTT	.	TRBJ1-1	TRBV7-9	many
CASSMHGSNQPQHF	TGTGCCAGTAGTATGCATGGGAGCAATCAGCCCCAGCATTTT	.	TRBJ1-5	TRBV19	many
CSARPSRKQRWQFF	TGCAGTGCTAGGCCCTCCCGGAAACAACGGTGGCAGTTCTTC	.	TRBJ2-1	TRBV20-1	many
CASSLYSPQGGNSPLHF	TGCGCCAGCAGCTTGTACTCCCCCCAGGGGGGTAATTCACCCCTCCACTTT	TRBD1	TRBJ1-6	TRBV5-1	many
CASSPQGHYGYTF	TGTGCCAGCAGCCCACAGGGGCACTATGGCTACACCTTC	TRBD1	TRBJ1-2	TRBV3-1	many
CASSLTQGGEKLFF	TGCGCCAGCAGCTTGACGCAGGGAGGGGAAAAACTGTTTTTT	.	TRBJ1-4	TRBV5-1	many
CASSERRPLTNSPLHF	TGTGCCAGCAGTGAACGGAGACCGCTGACTAATTCACCCCTCCACTTT	.	TRBJ1-6	TRBV6-1	medium-sized
CASSLGTPAYNEQFF	TGTGCCAGCAGCTTAGGGACTCCGGCCTACAATGAGCAGTTCTTC	.	TRBJ2-1	TRBV13	many
CASSPPGLVVLGETQYF	TGTGCCAGCAGTCCCCCCGGACTAGTCGTCCTAGGTGAGACCCAGTACTTC	TRBD2	TRBJ2-5	TRBV12-3/TRBV12-4	few
CASSLGEGACYTF	TGTGCCAGCAGTTTAGGTGAGGGAGCTTGCTACACCTTC	.	TRBJ1-2	TRBV28	.
CAISEALWDRVDQPQHF	TGTGCCATCAGTGAGGCGCTTTGGGACAGGGTGGATCAGCCCCAGCATTTT	TRBD1	TRBJ1-5	TRBV10-3	many
CASSLANGVEQYF	TGTGCCAGCAGCTTGGCCAACGGCGTGGAGCAGTACTTC	.	TRBJ2-7	TRBV5-4	many
CASSLRQISTDTQYF	TGCGCCAGCAGCTTGAGACAAATTAGCACAGATACGCAGTATTTT	.	TRBJ2-3	TRBV5-1	.
CASSARQGGDNTEAFF	TGTGCCAGCAGCGCTCGGCAGGGGGGAGATAATACTGAAGCTTTCTTT	TRBD1	TRBJ1-1	TRBV11-2	many
CASSLGQGARGNTIYF	TGTGCCAGCAGCTTAGGGCAGGGGGCGCGTGGAAACACCATATATTTT	TRBD1	TRBJ1-3	TRBV7-2	many
CATSDSRLRDTQYF	TGTGCCACCAGTGATTCAAGGCTTCGCGATACGCAGTATTTT	.	TRBJ2-3	TRBV24-1	many
CASSLGGAQGAFF	TGTGCCAGCAGTTTAGGAGGGGCCCAGGGGGCTTTCTTT	.	TRBJ1-1	TRBV12-3/TRBV12-4	many
CASSDRSYGYTF	TGTGCCAGCTCAGACAGATCTTATGGCTACACCTTC	.	TRBJ1-2	TRBV19	.
CASSPGTEDNQPQHF	TGTGCCAGCTCACCGGGGACGGAGGACAATCAGCCCCAGCATTTT	.	TRBJ1-5	TRBV18	many
CASSLSPGTGGDEQFF	TGTGCCAGCAGCTTATCTCCCGGAACAGGGGGCGATGAGCAGTTCTTC	TRBD1	TRBJ2-1	TRBV7-3	many
CASTQGVATFF	TGTGCCAGCACCCAGGGGGTGGCGACTTTCTTT	TRBD1	TRBJ1-1	TRBV6-1	few
CASSLGLAGEVNNEQFF	TGTGCCAGTAGTTTGGGACTAGCGGGAGAGGTAAACAATGAGCAGTTCTTC	TRBD2	TRBJ2-1	TRBV19	many
CASSFWGSEQYF	TGTGCCAGCAGTTTTTGGGGGAGCGAGCAGTACTTC	.	TRBJ2-7	TRBV12-3/TRBV12-4	many
CATGDRDRNQPQHF	TGTGCCACCGGCGACAGGGACCGTAATCAGCCCCAGCATTTT	TRBD1	TRBJ1-5	TRBV6-1	.
CASRRTGKMGLRLFF	TGTGCCAGTAGAAGGACAGGGAAGATGGGCCTTCGTCTGTTTTTT	TRBD1	TRBJ1-4	TRBV19	many
CASSQAGGRYRSGNTIYF	TGCGCCAGCAGCCAGGCTGGGGGACGATATCGCTCTGGAAACACCATATATTTT	.	TRBJ1-3	TRBV4-1	many
CASSYSPRSGTDTQYF	TGTGCCAGCAGTTACTCTCCCAGATCTGGCACAGATACGCAGTATTTT	.	TRBJ2-3	TRBV6-5	many
CASSGFLTSYNEQFF	TGTGCCAGCAGCGGGTTTCTAACCTCCTACAATGAGCAGTTCTTC	.	TRBJ2-1	TRBV11-1	.
CASGGNPGSSYNSPLHF	TGTGCCAGCGGGGGGAACCCCGGCAGCTCCTATAATTCACCCCTCCACTTT	.	TRBJ1-6	TRBV6-4	medium-sized
CSASKGTYGYTF	TGCAGTGCTAGCAAGGGTACCTATGGCTACACCTTC	.	TRBJ1-2	TRBV20-1	many
CASRLGVHQPQHF	TGTGCCAGCAGGCTGGGGGTTCATCAGCCCCAGCATTTT	.	TRBJ1-5	TRBV6-1	medium-sized